Presented here are 32 T cell receptor beta chains from one specimen sequenced in a study of Ad26.COV2.S vaccination and SARS-CoV-2 variants. Generated by immunoSEQ multiplex PCR, the TCRdb table keeps only in-frame clones and is missing some. The sample contains 350,000 to 450,000 clones, around 92% of which appear only once. As to treatment: about 20 received Ad26.COV2.S at low or high dose, single or two shots; about five received placebo; per-sample allocation not given. Sampling was done on day 63 after the first vaccine or placebo injection. The sample in question was peripheral blood, obtained in a trial of Ad26.COV2.S vaccine versus placebo. These receptors were taken from a person aged 18-65 years who received the Ad26.COV2.S COVID-19 vaccine or a placebo.

The gene calls are TRBV10-1 and TRBJ2-1; no definite D call. The ends were cut back, 4 bases at V and 10 bases at J, with 11 bases in the middle. The CDR3 has 12 residues. Germline V lookup: CDR1 WNHNN, CDR2 SYGVQD (reference sequence). CDR3 amino acids: CASSGPYGEQFF. The DNA of the CDR3 is TGCGCCAGCAGTGGGCCTTATGGGGAGCAGTTCTTC.

The V call is TRBV10-3, the J call TRBJ1-3, with unresolved D. The V gene's germline CDR1 is ENHRY and CDR2 SYGVKD. This CDR3 region has 12 residues. The V gene lost 5 bases and the J gene lost 8 bases, with 10 bases spanning the gap. CDR3 nucleotide sequence: TGTGCCATCAGTCCAACGAAAGACACCATATATTTT. Translating gives CAISPTKDTIYF.

The rearrangement uses TRBV7-9 and TRBJ2-5; 10 bases agree with TRBD2. The trim removed 5 bases at V and 3 bases at J, leaving 6 bases unmatched. The V gene's germline CDR1 is SEHNR and CDR2 FQNEAQ (reference sequence). The CDR3 is made up of 15 amino acids. The CDR3 DNA is TGTGCCAGCAGCCCGGGACTAGCGACGAAAGAGACCCAGTACTTC. Protein product: CASSPGLATKETQYF.

The rearrangement links TRBV12-3 or TRBV12-4 to TRBJ1-1; D gene unclear. The CDR3 runs to 13 residues. The V gene lost 4 bases and the J gene lost 0 bases, with 6 bases spanning the gap. CDR3 region: CASSYGVNTEAFF. The CDR3 DNA is TGTGCCAGCAGTTACGGGGTGAACACTGAAGCTTTCTTT.

The J gene is TRBJ1-2, the V gene TRBV3-1 (or the pseudogene TRBV3-2); 9 positions agree with TRBD1. Germline-derived CDR1 and CDR2 are LGHDT and YNNKEL (reference sequence). The CDR3 is made up of 13 amino acids. V was pared by 4 bases and J by 6 bases, with 3 bases of the junction left unmatched. CDR3 sequence (DNA): TGTGCCAGCAGCCGACAGGGGGTAGATGGCTACACCTTC. It is translated as CASSRQGVDGYTF.

This clone was found once. This chain links TRBV11-2 with TRBJ1-1, with D uncertain. V lost 1 base and J lost 7, with 10 bases in between. Germline CDR1 and CDR2: SGHAT and FQNNGV. There are 13 residues in the CDR3. The CDR3 is CASSLVGGNEAFF. In DNA form, the CDR3 reads TGTGCCAGCAGCTTAGTGGGTGGCAATGAAGCTTTCTTT.

The chain joins TRBV25-1 to TRBJ1-1; D ambiguous. Germline V gene sequence: CDR1 MGHDK, CDR2 SYGVNS. There are 14 residues in the CDR3. Trimming cost V 5 bases and J 3 bases, with 13 bases left between them. This CDR3 is CASSQNPEDTEAFF. Written as DNA, the CDR3 is TGTGCCAGCAGTCAGAACCCGGAGGACACTGAAGCTTTCTTT.

The chain links TRBV7-6 to TRBJ2-2; D possibly uses TRBD1 or TRBD2 (7 bases each). This CDR3 has 18 amino acids. Germline-derived CDR1 and CDR2 are SGHVS and FNYEAQ. The V end was cut by 5 bases, the J end by 4 bases, with 23 bases between. The CDR3 sequence: CASSPIRGGSLFTGELFF. DNA of the CDR3: TGTGCCAGCAGCCCGATCAGGGGGGGATCGTTGTTCACCGGGGAGCTGTTTTTT.

This rearrangement joins TRBV11-2 to TRBJ1-1; D gene unclear. Germline V gene sequence: CDR1 SGHAT, CDR2 FQNNGV. Between the trimmed V and J ends, which lost 0 bases and 5 bases, there was a span of 7 bases. The CDR3 runs 13 residues. The CDR3 sequence is CASSLDAGTEAFF. For the CDR3, the DNA is TGTGCCAGCAGCTTAGATGCGGGGACTGAAGCTTTCTTT.

This clone was counted once. The chain uses TRBV7-9 and TRBJ1-2, with a tentative D call TRBD1 (6 bases). The V gene's germline CDR1 is SEHNR and CDR2 FQNEAQ (reference sequence). Trimming removed 0 bases from V and 1 base from J, with 21 bases in between. The CDR3 loop spans 19 amino acids. DNA of the CDR3: TGTGCCAGCAGCTTAGCCGTAAGTACGGGGGCCAGGATTAACTATGGCTACACCTTC. Its translation is CASSLAVSTGARINYGYTF.

The chain links TRBV28 to TRBJ1-2, with a possible D match to TRBD1 (5 bases). V lost 6 bases and J lost 5, with 10 bases in between. Germline V lookup: CDR1 MDHEN, CDR2 SYDVKM. This CDR3 comprises 12 residues. CDR3 sequence (DNA): TGTGCCAGCAGGGGGCCTCCTTATGGCTACACCTTC. It translates to CASRGPPYGYTF.

The chain carries TRBV9 and TRBJ1-1; no reliable D call. V shed 0 bases and J shed 0 bases, with 6 bases lying between them. Per germline, CDR1 SGDLS and CDR2 YYNGEE. This CDR3 has 14 residues. The CDR3 DNA sequence: TGTGCCAGCAGCGTAGCGGAAATGAACACTGAAGCTTTCTTT. It translates to CASSVAEMNTEAFF.

This chain joins TRBV7-2 and TRBJ2-5, with 7 bases fitting TRBD1. CDR3 length: 15 amino acids. The V segment lost 5 bases and the J segment 5 bases; nucleotides outside the gene matches: 11. Germline lookup yields CDR1 SGHTA and CDR2 FQGNSA. CDR3 nucleotide sequence: TGTGCCAGCAGCCTCAATGCAGGACAGGTGGAGACCCAGTACTTC. Encoded protein: CASSLNAGQVETQYF.

The chain combines TRBV27 with TRBJ1-5; D is ambiguous. Trimming pared 1 base from V and 4 bases from J, leaving 5 bases between. There are 13 residues in the CDR3. Germline values: CDR1 MNHEY, CDR2 SMNVEV (reference sequence). CDR3 DNA sequence: TGTGCCAGCAGTTTATTTCAGAATCAGCCCCAGCATTTT. Its translation is CASSLFQNQPQHF.

This chain uses TRBV2 with TRBJ2-7, with unresolved D. Trimming took 2 bases from V and 4 from J, leaving 12 bases between them. Germline values: CDR1 SNHLY, CDR2 FYNNEI. The CDR3 totals 14 residues. The DNA of the CDR3 is TGTGCCAGCAGTGAATGGGCAGACCTATACGAGCAGTACTTC. It encodes CASSEWADLYEQYF.

The rearrangement links TRBV10-3 to TRBJ2-3; 8 bases align to TRBD2. Trimming removed 3 bases from V and 4 bases from J; junction bases left unmatched: 3. Per the germline V gene, CDR1 is ENHRY and CDR2 is SYGVKD. The CDR3 spans 14 residues. The CDR3 loop is CAISDGGASDTQYF. The CDR3, as DNA: TGTGCCATCAGTGACGGGGGGGCCTCAGATACGCAGTATTTT.

The chain carries TRBV15 and TRBJ1-2; no clear D gene. The length of the CDR3 is 12 residues. Germline V gives CDR1 LNHNV, CDR2 YYDKDF (reference sequence). The germline V and J ends were trimmed by 11 bases and 10 bases, with 20 bases remaining between them. The chain's CDR3 is CAVARIQSHYTF. CDR3 sequence (DNA): TGTGCCGTGGCAAGGATACAGTCCCACTACACCTTC.

This clone was observed many times. The chain combines TRBV7-2 with TRBJ1-2; D unclear. This CDR3 region has 15 residues. CDR1 and CDR2 (germline): SGHTA, FQGNSA. V lost 1 base, J lost 4 bases, and 13 bases lay in between. CDR3 amino acids: CASSLGQPPSYGYTF. The CDR3 nucleotides read TGTGCCAGCAGCTTAGGCCAGCCCCCTAGCTATGGCTACACCTTC.

This clone was counted once. The chain joins TRBV19 to TRBJ2-1; tentatively, D is TRBD1 or TRBD2 (6 bases each). Germline V gives CDR1 LNHDA, CDR2 SQIVND (reference sequence). V was trimmed by 7 bases and J by 7 bases, leaving 17 bases between them. The CDR3 length is 14 residues. The CDR3 spells CASTPGAGLNEQFF. Here the CDR3 DNA reads TGTGCCAGTACCCCGGGGGCAGGCCTGAATGAGCAGTTCTTC.

The chain carries TRBV10-3 and TRBJ1-5; 8 bases are a match to TRBD1. Unmatched junction bases numbered 6, after V lost 5 bases and J lost 0 bases. The CDR3 is made up of 16 amino acids. Germline CDR1 ENHRY, CDR2 SYGVKD. CDR3 sequence reads: CAISPGDRGSNQPQHF. The CDR3 DNA sequence: TGTGCCATCAGTCCAGGCGACAGGGGTAGCAATCAGCCCCAGCATTTT.

V and J are TRBV6-2 or TRBV6-3 and TRBJ1-1; TRBD1 aligns across 7 bases. The CDR3 loop spans 15 amino acids. Trimming cost V 5 bases and J 9 bases; bases outside gene matches: 15. Per the germline V gene, CDR1 is MNHEY and CDR2 is SVGEGT. CDR3 in amino acids: CASSDAQGVSSKAFF. The CDR3 DNA sequence: TGTGCCAGCAGTGATGCTCAGGGGGTATCCAGTAAAGCTTTCTTT.

The chain joins TRBV14 to TRBJ2-5; 7 bases are a match to TRBD1. This CDR3 is built from 14 residues. V dropped 5 bases and J dropped 5; count of bases not matched to a gene: 8. Germline V gene lookup returns CDR1 SGHDN and CDR2 FVKESK. The CDR3 region has the DNA TGTGCCAGCAGCGAACACAGGGGTGGTGAGACCCAGTACTTC. Amino acids: CASSEHRGGETQYF.

The J gene is TRBJ1-1, the V gene TRBV11-2, with 10 positions matching TRBD1. With V trimmed by 5 bases and J by 7 bases, 7 bases remained unmatched. The germline V gene has CDR1 SGHAT and CDR2 FQNNGV. CDR3 length: 14 residues. The CDR3 nucleotides are TGTGCCAGCAGCCGTCGACAGGGGGCGGTTGAAGCTTTCTTT. Encoded protein: CASSRRQGAVEAFF.

The rearrangement joins TRBV28 to TRBJ1-2, with D unclear. Looked up from germline, CDR1 is MDHEN and CDR2 is SYDVKM. This CDR3 contains 15 residues. With 1 base removed from V and 3 bases from J, the gap between germline ends came to 12 bases. This chain's CDR3 is CASSLSSDWYYGYTF. In nucleotides, the CDR3 is TGTGCCAGCAGTTTATCCTCTGATTGGTACTATGGCTACACCTTC.

CDR3 sequence: CASSLSTTWGQGQNTQYF. The CDR3 coding sequence is TGTGCCAGCAGTTTATCGACGACTTGGGGACAGGGACAAAATACGCAGTATTTT. The chain carries TRBV27 and TRBJ2-3; 9 bases match TRBD1. Looked up from germline, CDR1 is MNHEY and CDR2 is SMNVEV (reference sequence). V lost 0 bases and J lost 7; bases outside the gene matches: 14. This CDR3 region has 18 residues.

The genes are TRBV10-2 and TRBJ2-5; 13 bases agree with TRBD2. CDR1 and CDR2 (germline): WSHSY, SAAADI. J gave up 4 bases and V 7 bases, and 3 bases lay outside the gene matches. CDR3 length: 14 residues. DNA of the CDR3: TGCGCCAGCATTGGACTAGCGGGGGCAGAGACCCAGTACTTC. It is translated as CASIGLAGAETQYF.

The chain employs TRBV28 and TRBJ1-5; the D gene is possibly TRBD1 (6 bases). The CDR3 totals 16 residues. Germline assignment: CDR1 MDHEN and CDR2 SYDVKM. V was trimmed by 3 bases and J by 1 base, leaving 13 bases between them. CDR3 DNA sequence: TGTGCCAGCAGTTTCTACAGGGAGCGGAGCAATCAGCCCCAGCATTTT. Protein sequence: CASSFYRERSNQPQHF.

This chain uses TRBV7-2 with TRBJ1-3; D uncertain. Germline lookup yields CDR1 SGHTA and CDR2 FQGNSA. This CDR3 is 16 amino acids long. V was pared by 2 bases and J by 0 bases, with 11 bases between. The CDR3 region has the DNA TGTGCCAGCAGCTTATTCCAGACTAGCTCTGGAAACACCATATATTTT. It translates to CASSLFQTSSGNTIYF.

V usage is TRBV7-9 and J usage is TRBJ2-3; 12 positions match TRBD2. Per germline, CDR1 SEHNR and CDR2 FQNEAQ (reference sequence). This CDR3 has 16 residues. J lost 2 bases, V lost 3 bases, and 3 bases had no gene match. The CDR3 coding sequence is TGTGCCAGCAGCTTCCTAGCGGGGGGGATCACAGATACGCAGTATTTT. Encoded protein: CASSFLAGGITDTQYF.

The CDR3 region is CASSLEGSGFNYGYTF. DNA of the CDR3: TGTGCCAGCAGCTTGGAAGGCTCAGGGTTTAACTATGGCTACACCTTC. This sequence joins TRBV7-2 and TRBJ1-2, with D possibly TRBD1 on 5 matching bases. Germline V CDR1 and CDR2: SGHTA, FQGNSA. The length of the CDR3 is 16 residues. Between the trimmed V and J ends, which lost 3 bases and 1 base, there was a span of 15 bases.

The chain is built from TRBV19 and TRBJ2-1; D possibly corresponds to TRBD2 (6 bases). Trimming stripped 7 bases from V and 8 bases from J, with 18 bases between. This CDR3 is 14 amino acids long. The germline V gene encodes CDR1 LNHDA and CDR2 SQIVND (reference sequence). The CDR3 DNA is TGTGCCAGTAATGGCCTAGCGTATAGCCATGAGCAGTTCTTC. It is translated as CASNGLAYSHEQFF.

This clone has just one count. The rearrangement joins TRBV7-2 to TRBJ2-1, with 10 bases identical to TRBD2. The V and J ends lost 1 base and 1 base, in that order; junction bases with no gene match: 10. Germline-derived CDR1 and CDR2 are SGHTA and FQGNSA. CDR3 length: 19 amino acids. As DNA, the CDR3 is TGTGCCAGCAGCTTAGTTGGGCTAGCGGGGGCCCCTTCCTACAATGAGCAGTTCTTC. Protein: CASSLVGLAGAPSYNEQFF.